Each of the 30 T cell receptor beta chains below was sequenced from the same sample in a study of blood T cell repertoires in COVID-19. Libraries were prepared by immunoSEQ multiplex PCR; TCRdb keeps only in-frame clonotypes and omits some of them. The sample contains approximately 97,000 clones, approximately 84% of which appear only once. Material for sequencing was peripheral blood. These receptors all come from a man aged 55 to 69 with acute or convalescent COVID-19.

J is TRBJ2-1 and V is TRBV20-1; D possibly corresponds to TRBD1 (5 bases). The germline CDR1 and CDR2 sequences are DFQATT and SNEGSKA (reference sequence). The CDR3 runs to 14 residues. Trimming shortened V by 3 bases and J by 0 bases, and 9 bases separated the two germline ends. CDR3 sequence: CSASVGDSYNEQFF. CDR3 bases: TGCAGTGCTAGTGTAGGGGACTCCTACAATGAGCAGTTCTTC.

This chain joins TRBV30 and TRBJ2-2; TRBD1 might be the D (6 bases). The germline CDR1 and CDR2 sequences are GTSNPN and SVGIG (reference sequence). CDR3 length: 16 residues. The ends were cut back, 2 bases at V and 0 bases at J, with 13 bases in the middle. The CDR3 nucleotides are TGTGCCTGGAGTCGGAAGGACAGAGCGAACACCGGGGAGCTGTTTTTT. This gives the protein CAWSRKDRANTGELFF.

The chain links TRBV5-4 to TRBJ1-2; D is uncertain. The V and J ends lost 0 bases and 6 bases respectively, with 15 bases between them. Germline values: CDR1 SGHNT, CDR2 YYREEE (reference sequence). CDR3 length: 15 residues. CDR3 DNA: TGTGCCAGCAGCTTGGCCCGGTCGCGGCTTGATGGCTACACCTTC. It translates to CASSLARSRLDGYTF. The whole variable domain, filled in from reference TRBV5-4 and TRBJ1-2, reads ETGVTQSPTHLIKTRGQQVTLRCSSQSGHNTVSWYQQALGQGPQFIFQYYREEENGRGNFPPRFSGLQFPNYSSELNVNALELDDSALYLCASSLARSRLDGYTFGSGTRLTVV.

The chain employs TRBV4-1 and TRBJ2-7; maybe TRBD2 (6 bases). Trimming shortened V by 4 bases and J by 3 bases, and 16 bases separated the two germline ends. This CDR3 comprises 15 residues. In germline, CDR1 is MGHRA, CDR2 YSYEKL. CDR3 protein: CASSLGASDNYEQYF. CDR3 DNA: TGCGCCAGCAGCCTCGGGGCTAGCGACAACTACGAGCAGTACTTC.

The rearrangement links TRBV7-8 to TRBJ1-6, with D tentatively TRBD1 (5 bases). Trimming removed 5 bases at V and 10 bases at J, with 15 bases between. In germline, CDR1 is SGHVS, CDR2 FQNEAQ. The CDR3 extends over 14 amino acids. The CDR3 here is CASSPTWGESPLHF. CDR3 DNA sequence: TGTGCCAGCAGCCCGACCTGGGGCGAGTCACCCCTCCACTTT.

The rearrangement uses TRBV6-1 and TRBJ2-5; the match to TRBD2 covers 9 bases. CDR3 size: 16 residues. The V gene's germline CDR1 is MNHNS and CDR2 SASEGT. V lost 0 bases, J lost 5 bases, and 7 bases stayed unmatched. The CDR3 loop reads CASSEASGGRWETQYF. CDR3 coding DNA: TGTGCCAGCAGTGAAGCGAGCGGGGGGCGGTGGGAGACCCAGTACTTC.

This clone has a handful of counts. This rearrangement joins TRBV28 to TRBJ1-1, with D hard to call. The CDR3 length is 18 residues. V lost 1 base and J lost 0, with 18 bases in between. Germline assignment: CDR1 MDHEN and CDR2 SYDVKM. CDR3 sequence reads: CASSLSALTVFMNTEAFF. CDR3 DNA sequence: TGTGCCAGCAGTTTATCCGCCCTAACAGTATTCATGAACACTGAAGCTTTCTTT.

The chain joins TRBV2 to TRBJ2-5; TRBD1 agrees at 7 bases. Trimming removed 6 bases from V and 0 bases from J; junction bases left unmatched: 4. Germline loops: CDR1 SNHLY, CDR2 FYNNEI. This CDR3 has 14 residues. The CDR3 DNA reads TGTGCCAGCAGGGAGACAGGGTACCAAGAGACCCAGTACTTC. This sequence encodes CASRETGYQETQYF. The whole variable domain, remainder taken from reference TRBV2 and TRBJ2-5, is EPEVTQTPSHQVTQMGQEVILRCVPISNHLYFYWYRQILGQKVEFLVSFYNNEISEKSEIFDDQFSVERPDGSNFTLKIRSTKLEDSAMYFCASRETGYQETQYFGPGTRLLVL.

The V call is TRBV7-9, the J call TRBJ1-1; TRBD1 matches at 7 bases. This CDR3 region has 16 residues. CDR1 SEHNR and CDR2 FQNEAQ come from the germline V gene (reference sequence). With V trimmed by 5 bases and J by 1 base, 10 bases remained unmatched. CDR3 nucleotide sequence: TGTGCCAGCAGCGACACGGACAGGCTGAAGAACACTGAAGCTTTCTTT. Amino acids: CASSDTDRLKNTEAFF.

The genes are TRBV27 and TRBJ1-1; 7 positions match TRBD1. The germline V gene encodes CDR1 MNHEY and CDR2 SMNVEV (reference sequence). Trimming at V came to 6 bases and at J to 1 base, leaving 5 bases not matched to a gene. This CDR3 comprises 14 residues. CDR3 nucleotide sequence: TGTGCCAGCAGGGACCGGGACAGGAACACTGAAGCTTTCTTT. Protein: CASRDRDRNTEAFF.

The CDR3 spells CASSFTRPGTGVYNEQFF. CDR3 sequence (DNA): TGTGCCAGCAGTTTCACTCGCCCCGGGACAGGGGTGTACAATGAGCAGTTCTTC. J is TRBJ2-1 and V is TRBV27; 10 bases are a match to TRBD1. Germline CDR1 MNHEY, CDR2 SMNVEV (reference sequence). The CDR3 has 18 residues. V lost 3 bases and J lost 4; bases outside the gene matches: 12.

This clone was seen a few times. The chain joins TRBV7-6 to TRBJ2-1; D remains unclear. Per germline, CDR1 SGHVS and CDR2 FNYEAQ. The CDR3 has 15 residues. V lost 3 bases, J lost 0 bases, and 9 bases lay in between. In nucleotides, the CDR3 is TGTGCCAGCAGCTTCAGCGCGAGCTCCTACAATGAGCAGTTCTTC. It encodes CASSFSASSYNEQFF.

The chain carries TRBV4-1 and TRBJ2-7; weak D call: TRBD1 (6 bases). V gave up 1 base and J gave up 7 bases, with 11 bases separating them. The CDR3 consists of 13 residues. Germline loops: CDR1 MGHRA, CDR2 YSYEKL. DNA for the CDR3: TGCGCCAGCAGCCAAGCGCCAGGGGAAGAGCAGTACTTC. This encodes CASSQAPGEEQYF.

The chain is built from TRBV7-2 and TRBJ2-2, with D perhaps TRBD2 (5 bases). The CDR3 loop spans 16 amino acids. V was shortened by 5 bases and J by 6 bases, with 19 bases between the two germline ends. The germline V gene encodes CDR1 SGHTA and CDR2 FQGNSA. The chain's CDR3 is CASSAYTRSPAGELFF. The CDR3 nucleotides are TGTGCCAGCAGCGCCTATACTAGATCCCCAGCCGGGGAGCTGTTTTTT.

This clone showed up just once. The J gene is TRBJ2-1, the V gene TRBV5-1; TRBD2 matches 8 bases. The germline gives CDR1 SGHRS, CDR2 YFSETQ. The trim removed 4 bases at V and 5 bases at J, leaving 11 bases unmatched. The CDR3 sequence is 16 residues long. The DNA of the CDR3 is TGCGCCAGCAGCACCTTGAGGCTAGCGGGCAACAATGAGCAGTTCTTC. This codes for CASSTLRLAGNNEQFF.

The rearrangement links TRBV10-3 to TRBJ2-7, with 7 bases lining up with TRBD1. The CDR3 length is 14 residues. The V segment lost 5 bases and the J segment 3 bases; nucleotides outside the gene matches: 7. In germline, CDR1 is ENHRY, CDR2 SYGVKD. In DNA form, the CDR3 reads TGTGCCATCAGTACACCGGGACAGAGCTACGAGCAGTACTTC. This gives the protein CAISTPGQSYEQYF.

This clone was observed a single time. This sequence joins TRBV7-9 and TRBJ2-7; 10 nucleotides line up with TRBD1. Trimming took 5 bases from V and 3 from J; bases not matched to a gene: 13. The CDR3 loop spans 17 amino acids. Germline lookup yields CDR1 SEHNR and CDR2 FQNEAQ (reference sequence). The CDR3 is CASSADRGPGPHYEQYF. CDR3 coding DNA: TGTGCCAGCAGCGCCGACAGGGGGCCAGGTCCTCACTACGAGCAGTACTTC.

The chain combines TRBV5-1 with TRBJ2-1; a possible D gene is TRBD1 (6 bases). The CDR3 runs to 14 residues. The ends were cut back, 4 bases at V and 4 bases at J, with 12 bases in the middle. Germline V CDR1 and CDR2: SGHRS, YFSETQ. The CDR3 reads CASSPRTDYNEQFF. In DNA, the CDR3 is TGCGCCAGCAGCCCGCGGACAGATTACAATGAGCAGTTCTTC.

The V call is TRBV30, the J call TRBJ1-1; perhaps TRBD1 as D (5 bases). CDR1 and CDR2 from the germline V gene are GTSNPN and SVGIG (reference sequence). The CDR3 runs 15 residues. Trimming pared 3 bases from V and 2 bases from J, leaving 16 bases between. The chain's CDR3 is CAWSDLLGVNTEAFF. The CDR3 DNA reads as TGTGCCTGGAGCGATCTGTTAGGGGTTAACACTGAAGCTTTCTTT.

The rearrangement links TRBV15 to TRBJ2-4, with 7 bases matching TRBD1. Germline V lookup: CDR1 LNHNV, CDR2 YYDKDF (reference sequence). V was pared by 0 bases and J by 1 base, with 9 bases of the junction left unmatched. The CDR3 has 18 amino acids. DNA for the CDR3: TGTGCCACCAGCAGAGACTTAACAGGGGACGCGGCCAAAAACATTCAGTACTTC. It specifies CATSRDLTGDAAKNIQYF.

This chain links TRBV19 with TRBJ2-3; no firm D call. Between the trimmed V and J ends, which lost 5 bases and 6 bases, there was a span of 24 bases. The CDR3 is 17 amino acids. Per germline, CDR1 LNHDA and CDR2 SQIVND (reference sequence). In DNA form, the CDR3 reads TGTGCCAGTAGTCTTCGGGTACACAACACCTACACCGATACGCAGTATTTT. Protein: CASSLRVHNTYTDTQYF.

V is TRBV4-1 and J is TRBJ2-4; 9 bases match TRBD1. Germline assignment: CDR1 MGHRA and CDR2 YSYEKL. After removal of 1 base from V and 6 bases from J, the junction contained 13 bases not matched to a gene. The CDR3 runs to 18 residues. As DNA, the CDR3 is TGCGCCAGCAGCCAAGGAAGGGACAGGGAGACCCGCAGAAACATTCAGTACTTC. It specifies CASSQGRDRETRRNIQYF.

This rearrangement joins TRBV7-3 to TRBJ2-3; 7 bases line up with TRBD2. CDR3 size: 16 residues. Germline values: CDR1 SGHTA, CDR2 FQGTGA. V lost 5 bases, J lost 0 bases, and 8 bases stayed unmatched. The CDR3 sequence: CASSLGPSGSTDTQYF. The CDR3 bases are TGTGCCAGCAGCCTAGGGCCTAGCGGAAGCACAGATACGCAGTATTTT.

The rearrangement links TRBV7-2 to TRBJ1-1, with D unresolved. V lost 3 bases to trimming and J lost 7 bases, with 24 bases between them. This CDR3 has 17 amino acids. Germline CDR1 SGHTA, CDR2 FQGNSA. CDR3 sequence reads: CASSLYASITGRNEAFF. DNA of the CDR3: TGTGCCAGCAGCTTGTATGCGTCGATAACTGGGAGAAATGAAGCTTTCTTT. Drawing the rest from reference TRBV7-2 and TRBJ1-1, the complete variable domain is GAGVSQSPSNKVTEKGKDVELRCDPISGHTALYWYRQSLGQGLEFLIYFQGNSAPDKSGLPSDRFSAERTGGSVSTLTIQRTQQEDSAVYLCASSLYASITGRNEAFFGQGTRLTVV.

CDR3: CATSYGGGEPQHF. The CDR3, as DNA: TGTGCCACCAGCTACGGAGGGGGGGAGCCCCAGCATTTT. The chain recombines TRBV15 with TRBJ1-5; a weak D match, TRBD1 (6 bases). This CDR3 is built from 13 residues. Trimming cost V 5 bases and J 8 bases, with 13 bases left between them. Germline CDR1 and CDR2: LNHNV and YYDKDF (reference sequence).

The chain employs TRBV10-3 and TRBJ2-5; perhaps TRBD2 as D (5 bases). Germline CDR1 is ENHRY and CDR2 is SYGVKD. The CDR3 totals 14 residues. V was shortened by 5 bases and J by 5 bases, with 15 bases between the two germline ends. This CDR3 is CAISWGRGKETQYF. CDR3 DNA: TGTGCCATCAGTTGGGGTCGGGGTAAGGAGACCCAGTACTTC.

This clone occurred a few times. The V and J genes are TRBV5-1 and TRBJ2-1, with TRBD1 matching over 7 bases. Germline V gene lookup returns CDR1 SGHRS and CDR2 YFSETQ. This CDR3 has 15 amino acids. Unmatched junction bases numbered 7, after V lost 1 base and J lost 6 bases. The CDR3 reads CASSLNDRETNEQFF. CDR3 DNA sequence: TGCGCCAGCAGCTTGAATGACAGGGAAACCAATGAGCAGTTCTTC. The full variable domain, its missing parts supplied by reference TRBV5-1 and TRBJ2-1, is KAGVTQTPRYLIKTRGQQVTLSCSPISGHRSVSWYQQTPGQGLQFLFEYFSETQRNKGNFPGRFSGRQFSNSRSEMNVSTLELGDSALYLCASSLNDRETNEQFFGPGTRLTVL.

The chain links TRBV20-1 to TRBJ1-2; maybe TRBD1 (5 bases). V lost 3 bases and J 4 bases, leaving 9 bases between the germline ends. The germline V gene has CDR1 DFQATT and CDR2 SNEGSKA (reference sequence). The CDR3 runs to 12 residues. Here the CDR3 reads CSASWQGYGYTF. The CDR3 bases are TGCAGTGCTAGTTGGCAGGGCTATGGCTACACCTTC.

J is TRBJ2-7 and V is TRBV14, with D maybe TRBD2 (5 bases). Germline values: CDR1 SGHDN, CDR2 FVKESK. CDR3 length: 15 residues. Trimming pared 1 base from V and 0 bases from J, leaving 10 bases between. The CDR3 loop reads CASSQGTWSSYEQYF. The CDR3 nucleotides read TGTGCCAGCAGCCAAGGGACTTGGAGCTCCTACGAGCAGTACTTC. The entire variable domain, with the rest obtained from reference TRBV14 and TRBJ2-7, is as follows: EAGVTQFPSHSVIEKGQTVTLRCDPISGHDNLYWYRRVMGKEIKFLLHFVKESKQDESGMPNNRFLAERTGGTYSTLKVQPAELEDSGVYFCASSQGTWSSYEQYFGPGTRLTVT.

The chain joins TRBV28 to TRBJ1-4; 10 bases are shared with TRBD1. The V segment lost 4 bases and the J segment 5 bases; nucleotides outside the gene matches: 4. The CDR3 sequence is 15 residues long. Germline CDR1 is MDHEN and CDR2 is SYDVKM. The CDR3 DNA is TGTGCCAGCAGTTCTAGACAGGGGGCGAATGAAAAACTGTTTTTT. It encodes CASSSRQGANEKLFF. The variable domain in full, with the rest retrieved from reference TRBV28 and TRBJ1-4, is DVKVTQSSRYLVKRTGEKVFLECVQDMDHENMFWYRQDPGLGLRLIYFSYDVKMKEKGDIPEGYSVSREKKERFSLILESASTNQTSMYLCASSSRQGANEKLFFGSGTQLSVL.